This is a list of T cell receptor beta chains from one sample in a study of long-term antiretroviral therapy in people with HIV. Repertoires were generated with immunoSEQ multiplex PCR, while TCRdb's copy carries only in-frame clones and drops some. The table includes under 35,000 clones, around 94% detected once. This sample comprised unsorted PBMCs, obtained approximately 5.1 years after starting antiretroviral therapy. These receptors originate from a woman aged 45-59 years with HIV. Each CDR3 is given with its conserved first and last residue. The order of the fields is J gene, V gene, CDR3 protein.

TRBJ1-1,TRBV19,CASSIRGGGAEAFF
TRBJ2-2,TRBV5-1,CASSLEAGGNTGELFF
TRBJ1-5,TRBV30,CAWRTLDGLYNQPQHF
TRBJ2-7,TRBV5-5,CASSLGAVSYEQYF
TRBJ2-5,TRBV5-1,CASSLGHPSVETQYF
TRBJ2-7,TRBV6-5,CASSLGLSLSYEQYF
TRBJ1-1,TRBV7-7,CASSLTVNTEAFF
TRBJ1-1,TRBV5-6,CASRRTGLSTEAFF
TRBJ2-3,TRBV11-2,CASSAGTGADTQYF
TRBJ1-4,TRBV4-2,CASSQGFLQREKLFF
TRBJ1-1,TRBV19,CASSIDRRGNTEAFF
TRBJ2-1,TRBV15,CATSRNRQGAINEQFF
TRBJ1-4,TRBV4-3,CASSQVDSLLGANEKLFF
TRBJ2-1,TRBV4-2,CASSQEVTAGGHYNEQFF
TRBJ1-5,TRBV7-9,CASSGRTGPGQPQHF
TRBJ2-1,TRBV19,CASSISGGASIEQFF
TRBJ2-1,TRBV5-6,CASSFGPGDGDEQFF
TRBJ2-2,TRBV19,CASRNTGELFF
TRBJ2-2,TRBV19,CASSIGFLAGSTGELFF
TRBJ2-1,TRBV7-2,CASSFDSQSYNEQFF
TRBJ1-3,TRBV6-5,CASQERYSGNTIYF
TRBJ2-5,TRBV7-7,CASSLGGTAQETQYF
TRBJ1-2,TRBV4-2,CASSLLDSGDGYTF
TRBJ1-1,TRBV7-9,CAGSPGTGGPNTEAFF
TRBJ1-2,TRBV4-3,CASSQDRTAPANYGYTF
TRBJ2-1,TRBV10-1,CASSGASSRHEQFF
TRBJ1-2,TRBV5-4,CASSLVGGRVGYTF
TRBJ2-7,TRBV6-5,CASSQYKGYEQYF
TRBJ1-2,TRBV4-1,CASSQDRARGRNGYTF
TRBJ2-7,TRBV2,CASNGDRTIYEQYF
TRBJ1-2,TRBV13,CASSSRVDRGLPVDGYTF